These 9 T cell receptor beta chains came from one sample sequenced in a study of PD-1 blockade in classical Hodgkin lymphoma. Relapse after autologous stem cell transplantation occurred in every patient, and brentuximab vedotin exposure varied. Measured with immunoSEQ multiplex PCR; TCRdb has only the in-frame clones, and not every one. The table shows 100,000 or so clones, with around 89% occurring only once. The sequencing used peripheral blood mononuclear cells (PBMCs), collected before the second cycle of nivolumab. The receptors originated from a human donor with classical Hodgkin lymphoma.

The J gene is TRBJ1-1, the V gene TRBV7-8; tentative D call: TRBD1 (5 bases). The germline gives CDR1 SGHVS, CDR2 FQNEAQ. V lost 4 bases to trimming and J lost 3 bases, with 15 bases between them. The CDR3 loop spans 15 amino acids. DNA for the CDR3: TGTGCCAGCAGCTCACAAGGGGCCGTGCACACTGAAGCTTTCTTT. This codes for CASSSQGAVHTEAFF. The whole variable domain, remainder taken from reference TRBV7-8 and TRBJ1-1, is GAGVSQSPRYKVAKRGQDVALRCDPISGHVSLFWYQQALGQGPEFLTYFQNEAQLDKSGLPSDRFFAERPEGSVSTLKIQRTQQEDSAVYLCASSSQGAVHTEAFFGQGTRLTVV.

The V gene is TRBV5-1, the J gene TRBJ2-1; 7 bases are shared with TRBD2. V shed 3 bases and J 8 bases; nucleotides not matched to a gene: 11. The CDR3 extends over 15 amino acids. CDR1 SGHRS and CDR2 YFSETQ come from the germline V gene. The chain's CDR3 is CASSSQGLEIDEQFF. CDR3 nucleotide sequence: TGCGCCAGCAGCTCCCAAGGACTAGAGATCGATGAGCAGTTCTTC.

Notes on this clone: The junction shows a germline mismatch at one end, possibly a read error. This sequence joins TRBV15 and TRBJ1-2; tentatively, D is TRBD1 (6 bases). CDR1 is LNHNV and CDR2 is YYDKDF in the germline V gene (reference sequence). The CDR3 covers 13 residues. The CDR3 sequence is CAISRGQQEGYTF. The CDR3 region has the DNA TGTGCCATCAGCAGAGGACAGCAAGAGGGCTACACCTTC.

This chain joins TRBV6-5 and TRBJ1-1; D gene ambiguous. The CDR3 covers 16 residues. The V end lost 1 base, the J end lost 3 bases, and 15 bases lay between the germline ends. CDR1 and CDR2 (germline): MNHEY, SVGAGI. Here the CDR3 DNA reads TGTGCCAGCAGTTACTTTCGCGGGAGAGGTCACACTGAAGCTTTCTTT. Translated: CASSYFRGRGHTEAFF.

The genes are TRBV7-9 and TRBJ1-4, with D possibly TRBD1 on 6 matching bases. The CDR3 length is 14 residues. Germline lookup yields CDR1 SEHNR and CDR2 FQNEAQ (reference sequence). V was clipped by 6 bases and J by 8 bases, with 16 bases between them. The CDR3 DNA reads TGTGCCAGCAGGCCGGACCAGGGGCGGGAAAAACTGTTTTTT. It is translated as CASRPDQGREKLFF.

The rearrangement joins TRBV4-1 to TRBJ1-4; weak D call: TRBD1 (6 bases). V shed 1 base and J shed 3 bases, with 12 bases lying between them. Germline assignment: CDR1 MGHRA and CDR2 YSYEKL. The CDR3 consists of 16 residues. The CDR3 coding sequence is TGCGCCAGCAGCCAAGGTCTACAGGGTCCTAATGAAAAACTGTTTTTT. Amino acid sequence: CASSQGLQGPNEKLFF.

This chain links TRBV13 with TRBJ1-2; TRBD1 agrees at 8 bases. The CDR3 has 16 residues. Germline V gene sequence: CDR1 PRHDT, CDR2 FYEKMQ (reference sequence). Unmatched junction bases numbered 14, after V lost 7 bases and J lost 4 bases. Here the CDR3 reads CASTTTGGARGYGYTF. The CDR3 bases are TGTGCCAGCACCACAACAGGGGGGGCGCGGGGCTATGGCTACACCTTC.

CDR3 DNA sequence: TGCGCCAGCAGCAAAGGAGGGACGGACCCCGTGGAAACCTACGAGCAGTACTTC. This sequence encodes CASSKGGTDPVETYEQYF. This chain uses TRBV23-1 with TRBJ2-7; tentative D call: TRBD2 (6 bases). TRBV23-1 is an ORF, with its function uncertain. The germline V and J ends were trimmed by 6 bases and 2 bases, with 26 bases remaining between them. This CDR3 is built from 18 residues.

V is TRBV9 and J is TRBJ2-1, with D tentatively TRBD1 (5 bases). V was clipped by 0 bases and J by 4 bases, with 11 bases between them. Germline CDR1 SGDLS, CDR2 YYNGEE. The length of the CDR3 is 15 residues. CDR3 sequence reads: CASSVEGAAYNEQFF. CDR3 nucleotides: TGTGCCAGCAGCGTAGAAGGGGCTGCATACAATGAGCAGTTCTTC.